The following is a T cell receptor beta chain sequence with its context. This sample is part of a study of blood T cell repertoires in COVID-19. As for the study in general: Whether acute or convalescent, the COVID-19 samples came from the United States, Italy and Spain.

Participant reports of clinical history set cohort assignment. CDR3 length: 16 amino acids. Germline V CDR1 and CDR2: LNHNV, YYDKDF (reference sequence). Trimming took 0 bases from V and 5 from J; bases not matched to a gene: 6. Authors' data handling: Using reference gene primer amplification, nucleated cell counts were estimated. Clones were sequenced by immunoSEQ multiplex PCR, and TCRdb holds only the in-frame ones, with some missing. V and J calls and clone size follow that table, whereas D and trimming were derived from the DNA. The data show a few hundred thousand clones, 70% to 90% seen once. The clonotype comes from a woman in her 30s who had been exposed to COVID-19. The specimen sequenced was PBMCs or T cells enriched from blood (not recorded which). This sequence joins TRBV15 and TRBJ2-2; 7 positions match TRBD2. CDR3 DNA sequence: TGTGCCACCAGCAGAGAATGGGGAGGGGCAACCGGGGAGCTGTTTTTT. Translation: CATSREWGGATGELFF.